Given below is one T cell receptor beta chain in context. Its antigen is still unknown. Naive, memory, effector memory and TEMRA subsets, all unstimulated, were sequenced in three donor pairs. Clones were sequenced by immunoSEQ multiplex PCR, and TCRdb holds only the in-frame ones, with some missing. The sample comprises some 56,000 clones, over 95% of which are singletons, and around 0.99% rests with the top ten. The data are from a study of siplizumab effects on memory and regulatory T cells. Whole-study results and caveats: The authors mapped only a minor fraction of alloreactive clones to unstimulated subsets. Suppressive capability of dividing Tregs from siplizumab cultures went unverified.

The source of this sequence is a human donor in good health. Source material: naive CD8+ T cells sorted from blood.

The CDR3 here is CASSFGEGEDEQYF. The CDR3 nucleotides are TGTGCCAGCAGTTTTGGTGAGGGAGAGGACGAGCAGTACTTC. This chain links TRBV27 with TRBJ2-7, with D tentatively TRBD2 (5 bases). V was shortened by 3 bases and J by 5 bases, with 14 bases between the two germline ends. Germline loops: CDR1 MNHEY, CDR2 SMNVEV (reference sequence). The CDR3 sequence is 14 residues long.